A single sample gave rise to the 6 T cell receptor beta chains below, sequenced in a study of OX40 agonist ivuxolimab in advanced cancers. Assay used: immunoSEQ multiplex PCR; TCRdb lists only in-frame clones, some missing. The sample holds some 58,000 clones, roughly 80% seen once. The source material was CD4+ or CD8+ T cells sorted from blood, sampled in a trial of the OX40 agonist ivuxolimab. Receptors were obtained from an adult with an advanced solid tumor such as melanoma, head and neck, liver or kidney cancer.

The V and J genes are TRBV18 and TRBJ1-1; D possibly corresponds to TRBD1 (6 bases). V was clipped by 5 bases and J by 1 base, with 17 bases between them. Germline CDR1 and CDR2: KGHSH and LQKENI. The CDR3 extends over 16 amino acids. In nucleotides, the CDR3 is TGTGCCAGCTCATTTTCGGGGGCCGGTAGGAACACTGAAGCTTTCTTT. Protein: CASSFSGAGRNTEAFF. Using reference TRBV18 and TRBJ1-1 for the parts outside the CDR3, the full variable domain is NAGVMQNPRHLVRRRGQEARLRCSPMKGHSHVYWYRQLPEEGLKFMVYLQKENIIDESGMPKERFSAEFPKEGPSILRIQQVVRGDSAAYFCASSFSGAGRNTEAFFGQGTRLTVV.

The V call is TRBV6-5, the J call TRBJ1-1, with D hard to call. Germline-derived CDR1 and CDR2 are MNHEY and SVGAGI. The CDR3 length is 13 residues. The V and J ends lost 4 bases and 1 base respectively, with 7 bases between them. The CDR3 DNA reads as TGTGCCAGCAGTTGGACCGCGAACACTGAAGCTTTCTTT. The encoded protein is CASSWTANTEAFF.

This sequence joins TRBV6-5 and TRBJ2-1; 8 bases fit TRBD2. The ends lost 4 bases at V and 15 bases at J; junction bases unmatched: 8. Germline V CDR1 and CDR2: MNHEY, SVGAGI. The CDR3 covers 12 residues. CDR3 DNA sequence: TGTGCCAGCAGTTCCATTAGCGGGGAGTTGTTCTTC. Its translation: CASSSISGELFF.

The rearrangement links TRBV2 to TRBJ1-3, with D unresolved. V lost 0 bases to trimming and J lost 4 bases, with 7 bases between them. CDR1 is SNHLY and CDR2 is FYNNEI in the germline V gene. The CDR3 loop spans 14 amino acids. CDR3 sequence: CASSEALPGNTIYF. CDR3 sequence (DNA): TGTGCCAGCAGTGAAGCGCTTCCAGGAAACACCATATATTTT.

The chain carries TRBV6-6 and TRBJ2-7; 7 bases align to TRBD1. CDR1 and CDR2 from the germline V gene are MNHNY and SVGAGI (reference sequence). V shed 6 bases, J shed 4 bases, and the junction held 12 bases outside the gene matches. The CDR3 is made up of 15 amino acids. In DNA, the CDR3 is TGTGCCAGCAGGACAGTACAGGGGACGGGTTACGAGCAGTACTTC. Protein: CASRTVQGTGYEQYF.

This clone showed up just a few times. The V gene is TRBV16, the J gene TRBJ2-7, with unresolved D. The V and J ends lost 0 bases and 9 bases respectively, with 9 bases between them. There are 12 residues in the CDR3. The V gene's germline CDR1 is KGHSY and CDR2 FQNENV. The CDR3 sequence is CASSQSGLMQYV. The CDR3 nucleotides are TGTGCCAGCAGCCAATCTGGGTTAATGCAGTACGTC.